This T cell receptor (beta chain) was identified in a study of blood T cell repertoires in COVID-19. Trimming at V came to 4 bases and at J to 3 bases, leaving 10 bases not matched to a gene. The CDR3 consists of 15 residues. CDR1 SQVTM and CDR2 ANQGSEA come from the germline V gene. Profiled with immunoSEQ multiplex PCR; TCRdb holds only in-frame clones, not every one. The table has some 73,000 clones, roughly 85% seen once; the top ten hold roughly 9.1%. The sample was peripheral blood. The rearrangement joins TRBV29-1 to TRBJ2-5, with TRBD2 matching over 8 bases. The sequence was collected from a man over 45 with COVID-19, enrolled during active disease. Here the CDR3 DNA reads TGCAGCGTTGGGGACGGGAGGGCCGACAAAGAGACCCAGTACTTC. As protein: CSVGDGRADKETQYF.